One sample yielded the 18 T cell receptor beta chains listed below, sequenced in a study of long-term antiretroviral therapy in people with HIV. At the survey level, the v3.0 immunoSEQ assay was run. The repertoire was sequenced with immunoSEQ multiplex PCR; TCRdb's copy has only in-frame clones and lacks some. The repertoire consists of some 40,000 clones, with about four fifths occurring once and the leading ten covering 6.2%. This material consisted of unsorted PBMCs, taken 1 year after starting antiretroviral therapy. The receptor set was obtained from a man aged 18 to 30 with HIV.

DNA of the CDR3: TGCGCCAGCAGCTTGGTTGTGATGGCAGATACGCAGTATTTT. Translation gives CASSLVVMADTQYF. The J gene is TRBJ2-3, the V gene TRBV5-1; no firm D call. Germline CDR1 SGHRS, CDR2 YFSETQ. Trimming cost V 0 bases and J 4 bases, with 9 bases left between them. The CDR3 covers 14 residues.

The genes are TRBV19 and TRBJ1-2, with a weak D call TRBD1 (5 bases). The CDR3 has 15 amino acids. V dropped 7 bases and J dropped 1 base, with 16 bases sitting between them. From germline, CDR1 is LNHDA and CDR2 SQIVND (reference sequence). DNA for the CDR3: TGTGCCAGTATCCAGGACCCGGGGGGTAACTATGGCTACACCTTC. It translates to CASIQDPGGNYGYTF.

The chain uses TRBV2 and TRBJ2-5; 8 positions match TRBD2. The germline V gene encodes CDR1 SNHLY and CDR2 FYNNEI. The CDR3 sequence is 15 residues long. V lost 4 bases to trimming and J lost 4 bases; unmatched junction nucleotides: 8. The CDR3 region has the DNA TGTGCCAGCAGTGTCCTCGGACTAGCCGGAGAGACCCAGTACTTC. Its protein product is CASSVLGLAGETQYF.

The rearrangement uses TRBV4-1 and TRBJ2-7, with a possible D match to TRBD1 (6 bases). Looked up from germline, CDR1 is MGHRA and CDR2 is YSYEKL. CDR3 length: 14 amino acids. V was pared by 4 bases and J by 5 bases, with 15 bases between. CDR3 DNA sequence: TGCGCCAGCAGCCCGTCAACAGGGTCGGACGAGCAGTACTTC. Translated, it gives CASSPSTGSDEQYF.

The rearrangement links TRBV14 to TRBJ2-1; D gene unclear. Trimming cost V 1 base and J 7 bases, with 8 bases left between them. Per the germline V gene, CDR1 is SGHDN and CDR2 is FVKESK. The CDR3 is 13 residues long. The CDR3 reads CASSQAVGNEQFF. Here the CDR3 DNA reads TGTGCCAGCAGCCAAGCGGTCGGGAATGAGCAGTTCTTC.

CDR3 in amino acids: CASSRRGAKNIQYF. CDR3 in DNA: TGTGCCAGCAGTCGGAGGGGGGCCAAAAACATTCAGTACTTC. The V call is TRBV28, the J call TRBJ2-4, with D perhaps assigned TRBD1 or TRBD2 (6 bases each). Germline loops: CDR1 MDHEN, CDR2 SYDVKM. This CDR3 comprises 14 residues. Trimming stripped 5 bases from V and 1 base from J, with 9 bases between.

The chain couples TRBV5-6 to TRBJ2-5, with TRBD1 matching 8 bases. Trimming cost V 4 bases and J 4 bases; bases outside gene matches: 9. Germline CDR1 reads SGHDT; CDR2 reads YYEEEE. The length of the CDR3 is 15 residues. This CDR3 is CASSPDRARVETQYF. CDR3 bases: TGTGCCAGCAGCCCGGACAGGGCTAGGGTAGAGACCCAGTACTTC.

V is TRBV11-2 and J is TRBJ1-1, with D maybe TRBD1 (6 bases). The CDR3 is 16 residues long. From germline, CDR1 is SGHAT and CDR2 FQNNGV. Trimming removed 5 bases from V and 1 base from J, with 17 bases in between. The CDR3 DNA follows: TGTGCCAGCAGCATCTACAGGGCCCGAGGGAACACTGAAGCTTTCTTT. This gives the protein CASSIYRARGNTEAFF.

This CDR3 is CASSLGGQETQYF. The CDR3, as DNA: TGTGCCAGCAGCCTCGGCGGACAAGAGACCCAGTACTTC. The rearrangement links TRBV5-6 to TRBJ2-5; D remains ambiguous. Germline V gives CDR1 SGHDT, CDR2 YYEEEE. The CDR3 length is 13 residues. The V and J ends lost 4 bases and 2 bases respectively, with 9 bases between them.

The chain uses TRBV6-6 and TRBJ1-2; a weak D match, TRBD1 (5 bases). Trimming cost V 4 bases and J 0 bases, with 15 bases left between them. This CDR3 comprises 16 residues. Per germline, CDR1 MNHNY and CDR2 SVGAGI (reference sequence). CDR3 bases: TGTGCCAGCAGTTTACTAGGTGACAGAGCTAACTATGGCTACACCTTC. Translating it yields CASSLLGDRANYGYTF.

This clone was seen a few times. This chain joins TRBV6-1 and TRBJ1-3; D gene ambiguous. This CDR3 is 13 amino acids long. V lost 7 bases, J lost 0 bases, and 7 bases lay in between. The V gene's germline CDR1 is MNHNS and CDR2 SASEGT. This CDR3 reads CASIPNSGNTIYF. DNA for the CDR3: TGTGCCAGCATCCCCAACTCTGGAAACACCATATATTTT.

This clone has a handful of counts. The rearrangement joins TRBV7-2 to TRBJ1-2, with D uncertain. CDR3 length: 12 residues. The V end was cut by 7 bases, the J end by 6 bases, with 12 bases between. Germline-derived CDR1 and CDR2 are SGHTA and FQGNSA. CDR3 nucleotide sequence: TGTGCCAGCACCGCGGGGAGGGATGGCTACACCTTC. This encodes CASTAGRDGYTF.

The chain joins TRBV27 to TRBJ1-2; D is ambiguous. The CDR3 runs 16 residues. V lost 4 bases, J lost 4 bases, and 19 bases lay in between. Germline CDR1 and CDR2: MNHEY and SMNVEV (reference sequence). The CDR3 sequence is CASSYASPIVGYGYTF. The CDR3 DNA reads TGTGCCAGCAGTTATGCTAGCCCTATCGTAGGCTATGGCTACACCTTC.

The V and J genes are TRBV27 and TRBJ2-1, with 7 nucleotides matching TRBD2. Germline CDR1 is MNHEY and CDR2 is SMNVEV (reference sequence). V shed 3 bases, J shed 8 bases, and the junction held 1 base outside the gene matches. The CDR3 contains 12 residues. The CDR3 here is CASSLGGYEQFF. The CDR3 DNA follows: TGTGCCAGCAGTTTGGGGGGGTATGAGCAGTTCTTC.

The V gene is TRBV29-1, the J gene TRBJ2-2; a weak D match, TRBD2 (8 bases). CDR1 is SQVTM, CDR2 ANQGSEA, per germline. Trimming removed 1 base from V and 3 bases from J, with 24 bases in between. The CDR3 spans 19 residues. DNA for the CDR3: TGCAGCGTTGAAGGGGTAGGGGGCAACAGCGGGGGTGACACCGGGGAGCTGTTTTTT. Protein product: CSVEGVGGNSGGDTGELFF.

The chain employs TRBV11-2 and TRBJ2-7; a weak D match, TRBD2 (5 bases). Trimming removed 4 bases from V and 3 bases from J, with 16 bases in between. CDR1 is SGHAT and CDR2 is FQNNGV in the germline V gene. The length of the CDR3 is 15 residues. The CDR3: CASSWTGQASYEQYF. For the CDR3, the DNA is TGTGCCAGCAGCTGGACTGGGCAGGCCAGCTACGAGCAGTACTTC.

This sequence joins TRBV19 and TRBJ1-1, with D possibly matching TRBD1 (6 bases). The CDR3 spans 12 residues. With 6 bases removed from V and 6 bases from J, the gap between germline ends came to 11 bases. The V gene's germline CDR1 is LNHDA and CDR2 SQIVND (reference sequence). The CDR3 loop reads CASRQGTAEAFF. The DNA for the CDR3 is TGTGCCAGTAGACAGGGTACGGCTGAAGCTTTCTTT.

This clone came up once. This rearrangement joins TRBV6-1 to TRBJ1-1, with TRBD1 as a possible D gene (6 bases). Trimming removed 6 bases from V and 2 bases from J, with 10 bases in between. The CDR3 covers 13 residues. Germline lookup yields CDR1 MNHNS and CDR2 SASEGT. The CDR3 is CASSWTDNTEAFF. CDR3 coding DNA: TGTGCCAGCAGCTGGACAGATAACACTGAAGCTTTCTTT.